The 2 T cell receptor beta chains in this list originate from one sample, sequenced in a study of cytomegalovirus exposure and HLA in healthy donors. With 60 Vbeta and 13 Jbeta primers, the PCR was carried out. Libraries were prepared by immunoSEQ multiplex PCR; TCRdb keeps only in-frame clonotypes and omits some of them. The repertoire holds around 130,000 clones, roughly 84% seen once, with under 2% in the top ten. The sequenced material came from PBMCs. These receptors originate from a boy aged 5-17 years in good health and CMV-seronegative.

This rearrangement joins TRBV7-2 to TRBJ2-2, with TRBD2 matching over 8 bases. This CDR3 is 18 amino acids long. Germline CDR1 is SGHTA and CDR2 is FQGNSA. The J segment lost 7 bases and the V segment lost 1 base, leaving 14 bases of the junction unmatched. The CDR3, as DNA: TGTGCCAGCAGCTTAGGCCTAACAGCGGGAGATGATAACGGGGAGCTGTTTTTT. Protein sequence: CASSLGLTAGDDNGELFF.

The V and J genes are TRBV15 and TRBJ1-2, with no clear D. The V and J ends lost 0 bases and 7 bases respectively, with 12 bases between them. The germline V gene has CDR1 LNHNV and CDR2 YYDKDF (reference sequence). The length of the CDR3 is 14 residues. DNA for the CDR3: TGTGCCACCAGCAGAGACCGGCCTACGGGTGGCTACACCTTC. It yields the protein CATSRDRPTGGYTF.